This T cell receptor beta chain was identified during a study of blood T cell repertoires in COVID-19. Looking at the study overall: The samples span acute and convalescent COVID-19 from the United States, Italy and Spain. The analysed material was cDNA or gDNA that came from T cells, B-cell-depleted T cells, or PBMCs.

Participant age was roughly 18 to 90 years, and participants resided in around 24 US areas. Self-reported history from a screening survey and questionnaire set each donor's cohort. Profiling relied on immunoSEQ multiplex PCR, and the TCRdb table lists in-frame clones only, not all of them. Among 130,000 to 150,000 clones listed, roughly 84% were seen once. CDR3 length equals 15 residues. Per the germline V gene, CDR1 is LGHDT and CDR2 is YNNKEL (reference sequence). With 4 bases removed from V and 0 bases from J, the gap between germline ends came to 11 bases. The chain combines TRBV3-1 (or the pseudogene TRBV3-2) with TRBJ2-3; possible D gene TRBD1, 6 bases. The clonotype was recovered from a woman in her fifties or sixties who had been exposed to COVID-19. Sequencing was done on a sample of PBMCs or T cells enriched from blood (not recorded which). The DNA of the CDR3 is TGTGCCAGCAGCCTGACAGGCGCTAGCACAGATACGCAGTATTTT. It is translated as CASSLTGASTDTQYF.